These 8 T cell receptor beta chains originate from one sample sequenced in a study of blood T cell repertoires in COVID-19. TCRdb's table, derived via immunoSEQ multiplex PCR, lists solely in-frame clones and lacks some. The data contain around 160,000 clones, around nine tenths of them singletons. Sequencing was carried out using peripheral blood. The receptor set was obtained from a man aged 55 to 70 with active or convalescent COVID-19.

The genes are TRBV5-1 and TRBJ2-2; TRBD1 might be the D (5 bases). The CDR3 contains 16 residues. The germline V gene has CDR1 SGHRS and CDR2 YFSETQ. V was cut by 5 bases and J by 1 base, with 15 bases left in between. CDR3 DNA sequence: TGCGCCAGCAGAGCTTACAAGGGGTTGAACACCGGGGAGCTGTTTTTT. This gives the protein CASRAYKGLNTGELFF.

V usage is TRBV6-5 and J usage is TRBJ1-5; 7 nucleotides match TRBD1. Germline V gene data show CDR1 as MNHEY and CDR2 as SVGAGI. The CDR3 loop spans 13 amino acids. The ends lost 8 bases at V and 5 bases at J; junction bases unmatched: 6. As DNA, the CDR3 is TGTGCCAGCCGACTTACAGGGGATCAGCCCCAGCATTTT. It encodes CASRLTGDQPQHF.

This clone has a single count. The CDR3 sequence is CASQGSGNTIYF. As DNA, the CDR3 is TGTGCCAGTCAGGGCTCTGGAAACACCATATATTTT. The chain joins TRBV12-3 or TRBV12-4 to TRBJ1-3; D perhaps matches TRBD1 (5 bases). Trimming shortened V by 9 bases and J by 0 bases, and 6 bases separated the two germline ends. This CDR3 has 12 amino acids.

The rearrangement joins TRBV7-8 to TRBJ2-1; TRBD2 agrees at 12 bases. The CDR3 has 15 residues. Germline assignment: CDR1 SGHVS and CDR2 FQNEAQ. Losses at the gene ends were 5 bases for V and 4 bases for J; bases not matched to a gene: 3. CDR3 DNA sequence: TGTGCCAGCAGCCTACTAGCGGGAGGATACAATGAGCAGTTCTTC. Its protein product is CASSLLAGGYNEQFF.

The chain combines TRBV5-4 with TRBJ1-4; 9 bases line up with TRBD1. V lost 3 bases to trimming and J lost 4 bases; unmatched junction nucleotides: 4. Germline CDR1 and CDR2: SGHNT and YYREEE (reference sequence). This CDR3 is built from 15 residues. CDR3 sequence (DNA): TGTGCCAGCAGCTCCCGACAGGGGGGTAATGAAAAACTGTTTTTT. Translating it yields CASSSRQGGNEKLFF. Full variable domain (remainder filled in from reference TRBV5-4 and TRBJ1-4): ETGVTQSPTHLIKTRGQQVTLRCSSQSGHNTVSWYQQALGQGPQFIFQYYREEENGRGNFPPRFSGLQFPNYSSELNVNALELDDSALYLCASSSRQGGNEKLFFGSGTQLSVL.

V usage is TRBV19 and J usage is TRBJ2-7; possibly TRBD1 for D (6 bases). Trimming removed 3 bases at V and 3 bases at J, with 15 bases between. Germline V gene lookup returns CDR1 LNHDA and CDR2 SQIVND (reference sequence). This CDR3 spans 15 amino acids. The CDR3 loop reads CASSIGGQSIYEQYF. CDR3 DNA sequence: TGTGCCAGTAGTATCGGTGGACAGTCCATCTACGAGCAGTACTTC.

The chain combines TRBV3-1 (or the pseudogene TRBV3-2) with TRBJ1-2; 7 nucleotides match TRBD1. Looked up from germline, CDR1 is LGHDT and CDR2 is YNNKEL (reference sequence). Trimming cost V 4 bases and J 4 bases; bases outside gene matches: 12. CDR3 length: 16 amino acids. The CDR3 nucleotides are TGTGCCAGCAGCCGTGCGACAGGGCCCACACTCTATGGCTACACCTTC. Residues: CASSRATGPTLYGYTF.

This chain joins TRBV29-1 and TRBJ1-1, with 7 positions matching TRBD1. The V gene's germline CDR1 is SQVTM and CDR2 ANQGSEA. Trimming cost V 0 bases and J 3 bases; bases outside gene matches: 7. This CDR3 spans 15 amino acids. The CDR3: CSVEDRRGRYTEAFF. CDR3 coding DNA: TGCAGCGTTGAAGATCGGAGGGGGCGGTACACTGAAGCTTTCTTT.